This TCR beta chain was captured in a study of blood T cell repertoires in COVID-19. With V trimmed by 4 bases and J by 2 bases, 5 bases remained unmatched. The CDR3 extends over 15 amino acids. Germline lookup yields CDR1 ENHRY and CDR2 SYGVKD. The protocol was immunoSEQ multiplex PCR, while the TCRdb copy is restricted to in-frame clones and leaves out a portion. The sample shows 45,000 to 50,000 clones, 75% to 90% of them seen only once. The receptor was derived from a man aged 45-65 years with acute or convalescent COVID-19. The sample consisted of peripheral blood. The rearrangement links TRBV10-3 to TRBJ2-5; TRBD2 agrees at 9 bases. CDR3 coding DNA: TGTGCCATCAGTGTAGGGACTAGCCCACAAGAGACCCAGTACTTC. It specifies CAISVGTSPQETQYF.